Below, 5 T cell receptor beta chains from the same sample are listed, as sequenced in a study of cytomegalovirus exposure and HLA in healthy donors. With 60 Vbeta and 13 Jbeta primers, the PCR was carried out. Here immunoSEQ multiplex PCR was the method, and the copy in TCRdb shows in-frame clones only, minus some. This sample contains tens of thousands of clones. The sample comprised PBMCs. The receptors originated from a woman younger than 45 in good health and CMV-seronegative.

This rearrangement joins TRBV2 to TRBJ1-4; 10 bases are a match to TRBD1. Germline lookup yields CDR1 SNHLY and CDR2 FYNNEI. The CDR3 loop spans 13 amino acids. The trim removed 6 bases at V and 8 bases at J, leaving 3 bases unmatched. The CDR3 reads CASSGQGGEKLFF. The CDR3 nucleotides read TGTGCCAGCAGCGGACAGGGGGGAGAAAAACTGTTTTTT.

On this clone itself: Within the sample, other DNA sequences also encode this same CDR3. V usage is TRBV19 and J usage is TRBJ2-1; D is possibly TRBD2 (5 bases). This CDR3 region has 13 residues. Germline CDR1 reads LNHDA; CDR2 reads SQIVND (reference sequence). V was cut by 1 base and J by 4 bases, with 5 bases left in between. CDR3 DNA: TGTGCCAGTAGTATAGGAGGGTACAATGAGCAGTTCTTC. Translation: CASSIGGYNEQFF.

The CDR3 sequence: CASSLRGARLAGASYRPYNEQFF. CDR3 bases: TGCGCCAGCAGCCTACGGGGGGCCCGACTAGCGGGAGCTTCATATCGCCCCTACAATGAGCAGTTCTTC. The rearrangement links TRBV5-1 to TRBJ2-1; TRBD2 matches 12 bases. The ends lost 4 bases at V and 2 bases at J; junction bases unmatched: 25. This CDR3 comprises 23 residues. Germline-derived CDR1 and CDR2 are SGHRS and YFSETQ.

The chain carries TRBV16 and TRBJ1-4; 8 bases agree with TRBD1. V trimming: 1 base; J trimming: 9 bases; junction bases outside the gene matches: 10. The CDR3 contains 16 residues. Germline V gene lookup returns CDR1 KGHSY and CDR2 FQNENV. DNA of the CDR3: TGTGCCAGCAGCCAATACGATAAGACAGGGGCAAAAAAACTGTTTTTT. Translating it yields CASSQYDKTGAKKLFF.

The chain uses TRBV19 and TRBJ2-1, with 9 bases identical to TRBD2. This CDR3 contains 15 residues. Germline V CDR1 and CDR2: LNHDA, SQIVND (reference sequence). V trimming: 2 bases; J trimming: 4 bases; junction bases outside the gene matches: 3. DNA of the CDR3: TGTGCCAGTAGTATACTAGCGGGAAGATACAATGAGCAGTTCTTC. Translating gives CASSILAGRYNEQFF.